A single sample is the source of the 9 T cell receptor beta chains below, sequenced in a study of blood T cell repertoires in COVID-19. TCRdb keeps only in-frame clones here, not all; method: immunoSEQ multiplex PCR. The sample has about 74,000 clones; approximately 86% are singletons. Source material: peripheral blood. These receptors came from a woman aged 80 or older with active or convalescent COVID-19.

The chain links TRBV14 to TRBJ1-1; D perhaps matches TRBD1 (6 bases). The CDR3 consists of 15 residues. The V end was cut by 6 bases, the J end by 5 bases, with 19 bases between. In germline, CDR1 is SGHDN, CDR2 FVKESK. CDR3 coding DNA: TGTGCCAGCAGTCACTGGACAGTCGGTGAGACTGAAGCTTTCTTT. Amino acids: CASSHWTVGETEAFF.

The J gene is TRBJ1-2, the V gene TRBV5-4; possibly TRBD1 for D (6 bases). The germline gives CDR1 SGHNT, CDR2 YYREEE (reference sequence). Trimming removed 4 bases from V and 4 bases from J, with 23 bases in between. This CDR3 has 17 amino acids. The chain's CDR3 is CASSGTALQGKSYGYTF. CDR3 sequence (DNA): TGTGCCAGCAGCGGAACGGCGTTACAGGGTAAAAGCTATGGCTACACCTTC. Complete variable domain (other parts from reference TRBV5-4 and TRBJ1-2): ETGVTQSPTHLIKTRGQQVTLRCSSQSGHNTVSWYQQALGQGPQFIFQYYREEENGRGNFPPRFSGLQFPNYSSELNVNALELDDSALYLCASSGTALQGKSYGYTFGSGTRLTVV.

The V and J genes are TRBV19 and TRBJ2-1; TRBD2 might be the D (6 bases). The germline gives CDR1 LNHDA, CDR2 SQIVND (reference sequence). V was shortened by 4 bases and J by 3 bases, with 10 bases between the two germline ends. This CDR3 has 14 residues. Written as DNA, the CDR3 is TGTGCCAGTAGTACTTCCGGGAGCTACAATGAGCAGTTCTTC. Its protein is CASSTSGSYNEQFF.

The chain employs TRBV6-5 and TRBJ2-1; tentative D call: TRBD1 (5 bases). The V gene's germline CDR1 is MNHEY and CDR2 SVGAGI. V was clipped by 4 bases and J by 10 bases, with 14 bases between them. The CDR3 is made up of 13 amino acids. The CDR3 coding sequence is TGTGCCAGCAGTTCCGGGCAGGGCGGAGAGCAGTTCTTC. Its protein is CASSSGQGGEQFF.

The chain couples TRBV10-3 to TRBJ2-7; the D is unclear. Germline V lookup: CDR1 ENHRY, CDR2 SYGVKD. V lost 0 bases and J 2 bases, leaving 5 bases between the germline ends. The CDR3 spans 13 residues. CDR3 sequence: CAISESEAYEQYF. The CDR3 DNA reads TGTGCCATCAGTGAGTCCGAGGCCTACGAGCAGTACTTC.

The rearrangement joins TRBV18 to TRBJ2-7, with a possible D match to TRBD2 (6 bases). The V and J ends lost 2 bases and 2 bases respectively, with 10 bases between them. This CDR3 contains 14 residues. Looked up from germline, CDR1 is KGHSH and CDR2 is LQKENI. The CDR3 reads CASSPATGAYEQYF. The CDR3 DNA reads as TGTGCCAGCTCACCAGCCACGGGGGCCTACGAGCAGTACTTC.

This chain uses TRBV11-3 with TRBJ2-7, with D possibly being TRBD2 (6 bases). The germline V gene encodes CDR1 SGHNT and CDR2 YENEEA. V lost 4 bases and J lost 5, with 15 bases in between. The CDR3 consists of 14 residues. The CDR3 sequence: CASSSRRVGHEQYF. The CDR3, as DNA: TGTGCCAGCAGCTCGAGGAGGGTAGGGCACGAGCAGTACTTC. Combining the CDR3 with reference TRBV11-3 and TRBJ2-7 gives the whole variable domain EAGVVQSPRYKIIEKKQPVAFWCNPISGHNTLYWYLQNLGQGPELLIRYENEEAVDDSQLPKDRFSAERLKGVDSTLKIQPAELGDSAVYLCASSSRRVGHEQYFGPGTRLTVT.

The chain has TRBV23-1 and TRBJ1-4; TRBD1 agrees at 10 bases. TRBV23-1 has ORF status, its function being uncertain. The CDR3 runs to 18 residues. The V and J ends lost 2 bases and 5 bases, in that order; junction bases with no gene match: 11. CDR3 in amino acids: CASSQALGQGINNEKLFF. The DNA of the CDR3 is TGCGCCAGCAGTCAAGCCTTGGGACAGGGGATAAACAATGAAAAACTGTTTTTT.

The CDR3 is CASSLNREQYF. CDR3 sequence (DNA): TGTGCCAGCAGCTTGAACAGAGAGCAGTACTTC. The genes are TRBV5-6 and TRBJ2-7, with unresolved D. The CDR3 is 11 amino acids. V lost 1 base, J lost 7 bases, and 6 bases lay in between. Looked up from germline, CDR1 is SGHDT and CDR2 is YYEEEE.